These 22 T cell receptor beta chains were all obtained from the same sample, sequenced in a study of response to subunit inactivated influenza vaccine. TCRdb re-derived calls from the RT-PCR reads in MiXCR, one entry per CDR3 protein. Here the sample spans hundreds of thousands of distinct CDR3 sequences, about 15% being singletons. The input for sequencing was PBMCs from blood, taken 11 to 12 days after vaccination. The receptors come from a man in his fifties who received an inactivated influenza vaccine.

On this clonotype: The junction departs from germline at one end; a sequencing error may be responsible. The rearrangement uses TRBV10-1 and TRBJ2-2; possibly TRBD2 for D (5 bases). Germline values: CDR1 WNHNN, CDR2 SYGVQD (reference sequence). The CDR3 covers 11 residues. The CDR3 sequence: CATSLGGELFF. In nucleotides, the CDR3 is TGCGCCACCAGTTTAGGAGGCGAGCTGTTTTTT.

J is TRBJ2-2 and V is TRBV6-2 or TRBV6-3, with D maybe TRBD1 (6 bases). Trimming pared 5 bases from V and 4 bases from J, leaving 14 bases between. This CDR3 contains 15 residues. Germline V gene data show CDR1 as MNHEY and CDR2 as SVGEGT. CDR3 sequence reads: CASSLHRVRTGELFF. DNA for the CDR3: TGTGCCAGCAGTCTCCACAGGGTGCGCACCGGGGAGCTGTTTTTT.

The chain has TRBV27 and TRBJ2-7; D possibly corresponds to TRBD2 (6 bases). The CDR3 loop spans 13 amino acids. Germline lookup yields CDR1 MNHEY and CDR2 SMNVEV (reference sequence). V lost 6 bases, J lost 4 bases, and 13 bases lay in between. The CDR3 DNA follows: TGTGCCAGCAGAAACGGGGGAGGATACGAGCAGTACTTC. It is translated as CASRNGGGYEQYF.

V usage is TRBV5-1 and J usage is TRBJ2-2; maybe TRBD1 (6 bases). The CDR3 sequence is 17 residues long. The germline V and J ends were trimmed by 0 bases and 4 bases, with 16 bases remaining between them. Germline loops: CDR1 SGHRS, CDR2 YFSETQ. CDR3 loop: CASSLAITGRSTGELFF. The CDR3 region has the DNA TGCGCCAGCAGCTTGGCCATTACAGGGCGTAGCACCGGGGAGCTGTTTTTT.

The genes are TRBV12-3 or TRBV12-4 and TRBJ2-3; D perhaps matches TRBD2 (5 bases). This CDR3 region has 15 residues. V was cut by 5 bases and J by 4 bases, with 16 bases left in between. CDR3 nucleotides: TGTGCCAGCAGTCTGGGGTGGACGGAGGCAGATACGCAGTATTTT. This gives the protein CASSLGWTEADTQYF.

V and J are TRBV6-1 and TRBJ2-7, with 9 bases lining up with TRBD1. CDR1 MNHNS and CDR2 SASEGT come from the germline V gene. This CDR3 comprises 14 residues. The trim removed 8 bases at V and 4 bases at J, leaving 9 bases unmatched. The CDR3: CASERTGASYEQYF. In DNA form, the CDR3 reads TGTGCCAGCGAGAGGACAGGGGCTTCGTACGAGCAGTACTTC.

This clonotype has a handful of counts. CDR3 DNA sequence: TGTGCCAGCAGCCACCCCAGCGGGGGGAAAACCTACGAGCAGTACTTC. Its translation: CASSHPSGGKTYEQYF. The chain is built from TRBV16 and TRBJ2-7; 9 nucleotides match TRBD2. Germline loops: CDR1 KGHSY, CDR2 FQNENV. The CDR3 is 16 residues long. V gave up 3 bases and J gave up 2 bases; unmatched junction bases: 8.

This chain connects TRBV20-1 to TRBJ1-5, with D unresolved. The CDR3 is 12 amino acids. Germline CDR1 is DFQATT and CDR2 is SNEGSKA (reference sequence). Trimming took 6 bases from V and 4 from J, leaving 10 bases between them. The DNA for the CDR3 is TGCAGTGCGACCAGCGCTAATCAGCCCCAGCATTTT. Translation: CSATSANQPQHF.

The chain links TRBV6-5 to TRBJ2-5; D is unclear. Trimming left V 2 bases short and J 0 bases short, with 7 bases between. The germline gives CDR1 MNHEY, CDR2 SVGAGI. The CDR3 has 14 amino acids. This CDR3 reads CASSYVGHQETQYF. Here the CDR3 DNA reads TGTGCCAGCAGTTACGTGGGCCACCAAGAGACCCAGTACTTC.

This chain connects TRBV4-2 to TRBJ2-3; either TRBD1 or TRBD2 may fit D (6 bases each). Trimming pared 0 bases from V and 11 bases from J, leaving 24 bases between. This CDR3 region has 17 residues. The germline V gene has CDR1 LGHNA and CDR2 YNFKEQ. In nucleotides, the CDR3 is TGTGCCAGCAGCCAAGAGTGGGGGGTATCCTCTGAAGGGGGGCAGTATTTT. It yields the protein CASSQEWGVSSEGGQYF.

The chain is built from TRBV10-3 and TRBJ2-5; 8 bases agree with TRBD1. The CDR3 has 14 residues. J lost 5 bases, V lost 4 bases, and 6 bases had no gene match. Germline CDR1 ENHRY, CDR2 SYGVKD. The DNA of the CDR3 is TGTGCCATCAGTGGGACAGGGTACGAGGAGACCCAGTACTTC. This translates into CAISGTGYEETQYF.

This clonotype has just a few counts. J is TRBJ2-7 and V is TRBV20-1; D not resolved. Germline-derived CDR1 and CDR2 are DFQATT and SNEGSKA (reference sequence). V was clipped by 6 bases and J by 6 bases, with 15 bases between them. CDR3 length: 12 residues. The CDR3 DNA sequence: TGCAGTGCCGAGATAGGCCCCGGCGAGCAGTACTTC. Encoded protein: CSAEIGPGEQYF.

This chain uses TRBV20-1 with TRBJ2-5, with 11 bases aligning to TRBD1. This CDR3 contains 14 residues. The ends lost 3 bases at V and 5 bases at J; junction bases unmatched: 5. The germline CDR1 and CDR2 sequences are DFQATT and SNEGSKA (reference sequence). This CDR3 is CSASGTGGWETQYF. The CDR3 nucleotides are TGCAGTGCTAGCGGGACAGGGGGATGGGAGACCCAGTACTTC.

This clonotype came up a few times. The chain is built from TRBV9 and TRBJ2-4; TRBD2 is a possible D gene (5 bases). Germline V lookup: CDR1 SGDLS, CDR2 YYNGEE. This CDR3 is 14 amino acids long. V was shortened by 3 bases and J by 10 bases, with 17 bases between the two germline ends. CDR3 DNA: TGTGCCAGCAGCGCCGACGGCAGGACTCTTATTCAGTACTTC. Protein product: CASSADGRTLIQYF.

This clonotype appeared a few times. The chain links TRBV28 to TRBJ2-7; 7 bases map to TRBD2. The CDR3 length is 12 residues. With 8 bases clipped from V and 6 bases from J, the junction kept 7 bases outside the gene matches. Germline CDR1 and CDR2: MDHEN and SYDVKM. The CDR3 reads CASRPWGGEQYF. The CDR3, as DNA: TGTGCCAGCCGCCCTTGGGGGGGCGAGCAGTACTTC.

V usage is TRBV12-3 or TRBV12-4 and J usage is TRBJ2-7, with 7 positions matching TRBD2. The CDR3 is 13 amino acids. V lost 7 bases, J lost 6 bases, and 9 bases stayed unmatched. The CDR3 bases are TGTGCCAGCACGAGGGAGGGGAAGGGCGAGCAGTACTTC. This translates into CASTREGKGEQYF.

This clonotype showed up many times. The chain has TRBV6-5 and TRBJ2-7; D is perhaps TRBD1 (6 bases). Trimming pared 0 bases from V and 2 bases from J, leaving 14 bases between. The CDR3 is 16 residues long. Germline lookup yields CDR1 MNHEY and CDR2 SVGAGI. CDR3 nucleotide sequence: TGTGCCAGCAGTTACTCACCCTCGACAGGTCCCTACGAGCAGTACTTC. It yields the protein CASSYSPSTGPYEQYF.

The chain links TRBV10-3 to TRBJ2-7; TRBD1 matches 11 bases. The germline CDR1 and CDR2 sequences are ENHRY and SYGVKD. The CDR3 contains 15 residues. With V trimmed by 0 bases and J by 3 bases, 1 base remained unmatched. This CDR3 reads CAISESGQGGYEQYF. CDR3 DNA: TGTGCCATCAGTGAGTCGGGACAGGGGGGCTACGAGCAGTACTTC.

This clonotype has a handful of counts. The chain employs TRBV5-1 and TRBJ2-4; D is unclear. Germline CDR1 is SGHRS and CDR2 is YFSETQ. V lost 2 bases and J lost 1, with 7 bases in between. This CDR3 comprises 14 residues. Here the CDR3 DNA reads TGCGCCAGCAGCTTATCCCGCGCCAAAAACATTCAGTACTTC. Its translation: CASSLSRAKNIQYF.

The chain joins TRBV25-1 to TRBJ1-2, with TRBD1 identical over 9 bases. The CDR3 length is 11 residues. CDR1 is MGHDK and CDR2 is SYGVNS in the germline V gene. Losses at the gene ends were 8 bases for V and 9 bases for J; bases not matched to a gene: 4. The CDR3 region has the DNA TGTGCCAGCGGGACAGGGAGTCGCTACACCTTC. Protein sequence: CASGTGSRYTF.

The chain uses TRBV11-2 and TRBJ2-2; a possible D gene is TRBD1 (5 bases). Germline lookup yields CDR1 SGHAT and CDR2 FQNNGV. This CDR3 has 17 residues. The germline V and J ends were trimmed by 1 base and 0 bases, with 12 bases remaining between them. The CDR3 is CASSLVGRESNTGELFF. The CDR3 bases are TGTGCCAGCAGCTTAGTTGGCAGGGAATCGAACACCGGGGAGCTGTTTTTT.

This clonotype was seen many times. The chain employs TRBV20-1 and TRBJ1-1; the match to TRBD1 covers 8 bases. Germline V gene sequence: CDR1 DFQATT, CDR2 SNEGSKA (reference sequence). V lost 4 bases to trimming and J lost 6 bases; unmatched junction nucleotides: 10. This CDR3 has 14 amino acids. CDR3 residues: CSANYGQGLPEAFF. The CDR3 nucleotides are TGCAGTGCTAATTATGGACAGGGCTTACCTGAAGCTTTCTTT.